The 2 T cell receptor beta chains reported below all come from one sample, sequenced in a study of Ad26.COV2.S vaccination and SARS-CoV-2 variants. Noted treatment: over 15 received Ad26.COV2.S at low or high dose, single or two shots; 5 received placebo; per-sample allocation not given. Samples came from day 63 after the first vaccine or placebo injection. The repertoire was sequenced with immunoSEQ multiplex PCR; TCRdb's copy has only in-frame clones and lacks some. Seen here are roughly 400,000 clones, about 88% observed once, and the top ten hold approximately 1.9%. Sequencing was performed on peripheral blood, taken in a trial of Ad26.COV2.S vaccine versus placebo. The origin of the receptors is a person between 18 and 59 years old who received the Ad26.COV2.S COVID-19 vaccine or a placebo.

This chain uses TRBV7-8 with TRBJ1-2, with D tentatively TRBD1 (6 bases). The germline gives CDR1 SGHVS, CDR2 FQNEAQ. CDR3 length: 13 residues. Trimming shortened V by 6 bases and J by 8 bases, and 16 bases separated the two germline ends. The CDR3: CASSLDSYEGYTF. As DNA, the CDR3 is TGTGCCAGCAGTTTGGACAGCTATGAAGGCTACACCTTC.

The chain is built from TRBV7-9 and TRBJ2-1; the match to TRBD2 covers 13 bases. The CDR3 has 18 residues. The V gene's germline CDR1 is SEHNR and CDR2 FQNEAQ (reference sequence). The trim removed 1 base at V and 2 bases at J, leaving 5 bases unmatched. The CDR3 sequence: CASSLGGLAGTAYNEQFF. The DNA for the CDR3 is TGTGCCAGCAGCTTAGGGGGACTAGCGGGAACCGCCTACAATGAGCAGTTCTTC.